This T cell receptor beta chain was sequenced in a study of shared clonotypes between healthy human individuals. A word on this clone: No antigen is known for it.

Assay execution proceeded at the deep level. Clones were sequenced by immunoSEQ multiplex PCR, and TCRdb holds only the in-frame ones, with some missing. This table has 2 million to 3 million clones, 85% to 95% appearing once. Germline V lookup: CDR1 LGHNT, CDR2 FRNRAP. The CDR3 length is 16 residues. V lost 0 bases and J lost 4; bases outside the gene matches: 9. Study-level points and caveats: Naive CD4 clonotypes overlapped across a handful of donors at roughly 5.1%.

This clonotype was sampled from a man between 18 and 29 years old in good health. Sequences were obtained from naive CD4+ T cells sorted from blood. Subset of the sample: CD45RA+ positively selected. The J gene is TRBJ2-7, the V gene TRBV12-5, with TRBD1 identical over 7 bases. The DNA for the CDR3 is TGTGCTAGTGGTTTGGTAGCCCAGGGGGTGGGGTACGAGCAGTACTTC. Its translation: CASGLVAQGVGYEQYF.